This TCR beta chain was identified in a study of blood T cell repertoires in COVID-19 (TCRdb year 2020). Context from the whole study: Collaborator samples came from the United States, Italy and Spain and covered acute and convalescent phases of COVID-19. The material from the prospective study consisted of cDNA or gDNA derived from T cells, B-cell-depleted T cells, or PBMCs. The samples were drawn from two sources: the first 160 participants of the ongoing ImmuneRACE study, and fewer than 1,500 subjects contributed by 6 global collaborators. The repertoires were released in a freely available public database intended as a resource for research on the immune response to SARS-CoV-2. Where available, HLA class I and class II types were obtained from metadata supplied by the sample provider rather than from assay-based typing. The dataset comprised deeply sampled blood TCRbeta repertoires from subjects exposed to, actively infected with, or recovered from COVID-19. Nearly every sample came with metadata listing a de-identified subject ID, COVID-19 status, age in years and sex.

Whole blood was collected in K2EDTA tubes by collaborating institutions according to the institutions' own protocols. For TCRbeta analysis, collaborator samples were shipped as frozen whole blood, as isolated PBMCs, or as DNA extracted from either sample type. TCRbeta CDR3 regions were amplified from genomic DNA by means of the immunoSEQ Assay, a bias-controlled multiplex PCR. The paper's processing steps were these. The number of nucleated cells in each sample was estimated by amplification of reference gene primers within the assay. Sequence reads were collapsed and filtered to measure the absolute abundance of every unique TCRbeta CDR3 rearrangement. Productive Simpson clonality was computed per sample as the square root of Simpson's diversity index over productive rearrangements. Drawn from immuneACCESS, this table holds only the in-frame rearrangements with V and J called that TCRdb kept. Clones are partly lost; checked studies trace under half to an unresolved V gene and leave the rest unexplained. That table gives V, J and clone size, and the DNA gave D and trimming. The sample table shows about 290,000 clones, and 70% to 90% are seen once. The leading ten clones occupy around 4.1% of the sample.

General findings and caveats noted by the study authors: The amount of clinical and demographic metadata varied by source and participant and was provided uncurated.

Worth noting for this clone: Its recognized antigen is unknown. Base-call qualities are not available, and no considerably larger clone is one nucleotide away.

The cysteine opens and the phenylalanine closes a CDR3 of 18 amino acids. CDR3 DNA only is kept here, 54 bases in frame from base 1. For CDR1 and CDR2, the germline V gene (reference sequence) lists LGHDT and YNNKEL. The junction shows trimming of 4 bases on V and 3 bases on J, and the gene matches do not reach 14 bases of it. Sample: peripheral blood. The rearrangement joined TRBV3-1 (or the pseudogene TRBV3-2) to TRBJ2-2, with TRBD1 matching 7 junction bases. The sequence derives from a woman between 45 and 65 years old with active or convalescent COVID-19. Here the CDR3 is given as CASSPYSNRGRDTGELFF. DNA sequence: TGTGCCAGCAGCCCTTATTCTAACAGGGGCCGGGACACCGGGGAGCTGTTTTTT.